A single sample gave rise to the 30 T cell receptor beta chains below, sequenced in a study of early T cells in non-severe SARS-CoV-2 infection. TCRdb ran MiXCR on the 5' RACE reads and lists one entry per CDR3 protein. The sample has some 100,000 distinct CDR3 sequences, about 15% seen once. The sample comprised whole blood. The receptors shown here come from an adult who was a healthcare worker with PCR-confirmed SARS-CoV-2 infection or an uninfected control (not recorded which).

This chain joins TRBV20-1 and TRBJ2-3; 10 bases match TRBD2. The CDR3 loop spans 19 amino acids. The V gene's germline CDR1 is DFQATT and CDR2 SNEGSKA (reference sequence). V was pared by 5 bases and J by 0 bases, with 17 bases of the junction left unmatched. This CDR3 reads CSAPRLSTSGALSTDTQYF. The CDR3 DNA sequence: TGCAGTGCTCCTCGTTTGAGTACTAGCGGGGCCCTTAGCACAGATACGCAGTATTTT.

The chain has TRBV18 and TRBJ2-3; D gene ambiguous. The CDR3 has 14 amino acids. CDR1 KGHSH and CDR2 LQKENI come from the germline V gene. Trimming left V 4 bases short and J 4 bases short, with 12 bases between. CDR3 coding DNA: TGTGCCAGCTCACTAAACCGTAGCCCAGATACGCAGTATTTT. This gives the protein CASSLNRSPDTQYF.

The V and J genes are TRBV10-3 and TRBJ2-5, with D uncertain. V was cut by 10 bases and J by 1 base, with 7 bases left in between. Germline V CDR1 and CDR2: ENHRY, SYGVKD. This CDR3 comprises 11 residues. This CDR3 is CATQAQETQYF. In DNA form, the CDR3 reads TGTGCCACCCAAGCCCAAGAGACCCAGTACTTC.

Worth noting for this clonotype: At one end the junction does not follow the germline gene, possibly because of a read error. The chain employs TRBV6-6 and TRBJ1-4, with TRBD1 identical over 9 bases. The CDR3 extends over 15 amino acids. Germline V gene lookup returns CDR1 MNHNY and CDR2 SVGAGI (reference sequence). The CDR3 protein is CASRETGGPGEKPFF. DNA of the CDR3: TGTGCCAGCAGGGAAACAGGGGGCCCGGGTGAAAAACCGTTTTTT.

The genes are TRBV5-1 and TRBJ1-2; the match to TRBD1 covers 8 bases. This CDR3 region has 16 residues. Germline V gene sequence: CDR1 SGHRS, CDR2 YFSETQ. V was pared by 3 bases and J by 3 bases, with 10 bases of the junction left unmatched. The CDR3 protein is CASSSINGQGDYGYTF. The DNA of the CDR3 is TGCGCCAGCAGCTCGATAAATGGACAGGGAGACTATGGCTACACCTTC.

This chain uses TRBV20-1 with TRBJ2-3; D remains unclear. Trimming cost V 7 bases and J 1 base, with 12 bases left between them. The CDR3 extends over 13 amino acids. Germline CDR1 DFQATT, CDR2 SNEGSKA (reference sequence). In nucleotides, the CDR3 is TGCAGTGTCCTTAGGATTGGCACAGATACGCAGTATTTT. This sequence encodes CSVLRIGTDTQYF.

The chain links TRBV28 to TRBJ2-1, with a tentative D call TRBD2 (5 bases). There are 15 residues in the CDR3. Trimming shortened V by 2 bases and J by 6 bases, and 14 bases separated the two germline ends. Germline-derived CDR1 and CDR2 are MDHEN and SYDVKM. The CDR3 reads CASSLSPRGSNEQFF. The CDR3 DNA is TGTGCCAGCAGTTTAAGTCCTCGAGGGTCCAATGAGCAGTTCTTC.

The V gene is TRBV12-3 or TRBV12-4, the J gene TRBJ1-5; D is perhaps TRBD1 (5 bases). V gave up 5 bases and J gave up 1 base, with 9 bases separating them. This CDR3 region has 14 residues. CDR3 sequence (DNA): TGTGCCAGCAGTCCAGACAGCAGCAATCAGCCCCAGCATTTT. Protein product: CASSPDSSNQPQHF.

This clonotype was counted between two and nine times. V is TRBV14 and J is TRBJ1-3; D unclear. Looked up from germline, CDR1 is SGHDN and CDR2 is FVKESK. Trimming removed 1 base at V and 0 bases at J, with 7 bases between. CDR3 length: 15 amino acids. CDR3 in DNA: TGTGCCAGCAGCCAAGTAAGAAGCTCTGGAAACACCATATATTTT. Translating it yields CASSQVRSSGNTIYF.

This clonotype was found many times. The rearrangement uses TRBV9 and TRBJ2-3, with D tentatively TRBD2 (5 bases). From germline, CDR1 is SGDLS and CDR2 YYNGEE. The CDR3 loop spans 14 amino acids. Trimming removed 3 bases at V and 1 base at J, with 9 bases between. DNA of the CDR3: TGTGCCAGCAGCGCGGAGAGGGGCACAGATACGCAGTATTTT. This sequence encodes CASSAERGTDTQYF.

This clonotype has just a few counts. The V call is TRBV28, the J call TRBJ2-2; perhaps D is TRBD1 or TRBD2 (7 bases each). This CDR3 has 15 amino acids. Germline loops: CDR1 MDHEN, CDR2 SYDVKM. The germline V and J ends were trimmed by 6 bases and 1 base, with 12 bases remaining between them. Written as DNA, the CDR3 is TGTGCCAGCAGAATCAGGGGGGGGAACACCGGGGAGCTGTTTTTT. This encodes CASRIRGGNTGELFF.

In regard to this clonotype: An end of the junction does not agree with germline; a read error may underlie this. The V gene is TRBV12-3 or TRBV12-4, the J gene TRBJ1-2; 8 bases agree with TRBD1. This CDR3 is built from 14 residues. The CDR3 nucleotides read TGTGCCGGCAGCTATACCGGACAGGGTGGCGGCTACACCTTC. This codes for CAGSYTGQGGGYTF.

The table lists this clonotype with many counts. V gene TRBV11-2 combines with J gene TRBJ1-4, with 11 bases fitting TRBD1. Germline V lookup: CDR1 SGHAT, CDR2 FQNNGV. The CDR3 extends over 15 amino acids. The ends lost 5 bases at V and 6 bases at J; junction bases unmatched: 5. The CDR3 loop is CASSERTGGYEKLFF. CDR3 nucleotides: TGTGCCAGCAGCGAGCGGACAGGGGGCTATGAAAAACTGTTTTTT.

CDR3 DNA sequence: TGTGCCAGCAGCGGAGAGTCGCCGGGTCCTAACTATGGCTACACCTTC. Translation: CASSGESPGPNYGYTF. This chain joins TRBV9 and TRBJ1-2; D not certain. The germline V and J ends were trimmed by 3 bases and 0 bases, with 15 bases remaining between them. Per germline, CDR1 SGDLS and CDR2 YYNGEE. The CDR3 length is 16 residues.

The chain recombines TRBV7-3 with TRBJ2-6; D possibly matches TRBD1 or TRBD2 (5 bases each). Trimming pared 5 bases from V and 0 bases from J, leaving 11 bases between. CDR1 is SGHTA and CDR2 is FQGTGA in the germline V gene. This CDR3 comprises 16 residues. The CDR3 is CASSPGGISGANVLTF. CDR3 coding DNA: TGTGCCAGCAGCCCTGGGGGAATCTCTGGGGCCAACGTCCTGACTTTC.

This clonotype was seen only a few times. The rearrangement joins TRBV5-1 to TRBJ2-5; 10 bases fit TRBD1. In germline, CDR1 is SGHRS, CDR2 YFSETQ. Trimming took 0 bases from V and 0 from J; bases not matched to a gene: 2. This CDR3 is 16 amino acids long. The CDR3 DNA sequence: TGCGCCAGCAGCTTGGTGGGACAGGGGTACCAAGAGACCCAGTACTTC. Its protein is CASSLVGQGYQETQYF.

There are a few counts of this clonotype. V and J are TRBV3-1 and TRBJ2-2, with D perhaps TRBD1 (6 bases). Between the trimmed V and J ends, which lost 3 bases and 7 bases, there was a span of 12 bases. Germline V CDR1 and CDR2: LGHDT, YNNKEL (reference sequence). This CDR3 region has 14 residues. The CDR3 spells CASSHLQGFGELFF. The DNA of the CDR3 is TGTGCCAGCAGCCATCTACAGGGTTTCGGGGAGCTGTTTTTT.

This chain links TRBV6-2 or TRBV6-3 with TRBJ2-7, with D perhaps TRBD1 or TRBD2 (5 bases each). V was cut by 5 bases and J by 6 bases, with 20 bases left in between. CDR1 and CDR2 from the germline V gene are MNHEY and SVGEGT. CDR3 length equals 15 residues. The CDR3 protein is CASSRTRDGAAEQYV. The DNA of the CDR3 is TGTGCCAGCAGTCGAACTAGGGACGGAGCCGCCGAGCAGTACGTC.

This clonotype was detected only once. The J gene is TRBJ2-3, the V gene TRBV10-3; 7 nucleotides line up with TRBD1. The CDR3 consists of 15 residues. The V segment lost 4 bases and the J segment 0 bases; nucleotides outside the gene matches: 4. Germline values: CDR1 ENHRY, CDR2 SYGVKD. The CDR3 region is CAISGYRGSTDTQYF. The CDR3 region has the DNA TGTGCCATCAGTGGATACAGGGGCAGCACAGATACGCAGTATTTT.

V gene TRBV12-3 or TRBV12-4 combines with J gene TRBJ2-1; 11 nucleotides match TRBD2. The CDR3 has 16 residues. Losses at the gene ends were 8 bases for V and 8 bases for J; bases not matched to a gene: 14. CDR3 coding DNA: TGTGCCAGCTGTCTCCTAGCGGGGGGACATGACGATGAGCAGTTCTTC. This encodes CASCLLAGGHDDEQFF.

This clonotype was picked up a small number of times. This chain connects TRBV30 to TRBJ1-5; D gene unclear. There are 14 residues in the CDR3. The V gene's germline CDR1 is GTSNPN and CDR2 SVGIG (reference sequence). With 0 bases removed from V and 4 bases from J, the gap between germline ends came to 10 bases. Here the CDR3 reads CAWSVLNGNQPQHF. The CDR3 DNA reads TGTGCCTGGAGTGTACTAAACGGGAATCAGCCCCAGCATTTT.

Many counts were recorded for this clonotype. The chain uses TRBV29-1 and TRBJ1-1; D is unresolved. CDR3 length: 12 amino acids. Per the germline V gene, CDR1 is SQVTM and CDR2 is ANQGSEA. Trimming left V 3 bases short and J 1 base short, with 6 bases between. CDR3: CSVDLRNTEAFF. CDR3 DNA sequence: TGCAGCGTTGATCTAAGGAACACTGAAGCTTTCTTT.

The gene calls are TRBV7-2 and TRBJ2-3; D not resolved. The CDR3 is 14 amino acids. Germline lookup yields CDR1 SGHTA and CDR2 FQGNSA. Trimming cost V 5 bases and J 5 bases, with 14 bases left between them. Written as DNA, the CDR3 is TGTGCCAGCAGCCCCCCCGTGGATCTAGATACGCAGTATTTT. Translation gives CASSPPVDLDTQYF.

The chain is built from TRBV19 and TRBJ2-3, with 8 bases fitting TRBD2. Trimming took 4 bases from V and 6 from J; bases not matched to a gene: 9. Germline V gene lookup returns CDR1 LNHDA and CDR2 SQIVND (reference sequence). The CDR3 has 15 residues. The CDR3 bases are TGTGCCAGTAGTAAGGGACTGCGGGGGGTGGATACGCAGTATTTT. It codes for CASSKGLRGVDTQYF.

This clonotype was seen more than once but under ten times. The chain couples TRBV7-6 to TRBJ2-5; perhaps D is TRBD1 or TRBD2 (6 bases each). Trimming removed 6 bases at V and 5 bases at J, with 13 bases between. This CDR3 comprises 13 residues. Germline V gives CDR1 SGHVS, CDR2 FNYEAQ. The DNA of the CDR3 is TGTGCCAGCAGTTCAAGGGGGGAGGAGACCCAGTACTTC. Translating it yields CASSSRGEETQYF.

In its sample, this clonotype was seen many times. The V and J genes are TRBV9 and TRBJ1-1, with TRBD1 matching over 10 bases. The V gene end was trimmed by 0 bases and the J gene end by 10 bases; junction bases not matched to a gene: 9. The CDR3 is 15 amino acids. The germline V gene encodes CDR1 SGDLS and CDR2 YYNGEE. CDR3 in amino acids: CASSVDGDRGYRAFF. Written as DNA, the CDR3 is TGTGCCAGCAGCGTAGATGGGGACAGGGGATATAGAGCTTTCTTT.

The chain has TRBV14 and TRBJ1-3; weak D call: TRBD1 (5 bases). In germline, CDR1 is SGHDN, CDR2 FVKESK. Deletions cut 3 bases from V and 1 base from J, with 13 bases between. This CDR3 is 16 amino acids long. CDR3 coding DNA: TGTGCCAGCAGCCAGACTGTCGGGGGATCTGGAAACACCATATATTTT. This codes for CASSQTVGGSGNTIYF.

This clonotype was seen only a few times. The chain has TRBV20-1 and TRBJ1-1; D is ambiguous. Between the trimmed V and J ends, which lost 2 bases and 11 bases, there was a span of 21 bases. Germline V gives CDR1 DFQATT, CDR2 SNEGSKA (reference sequence). CDR3 length: 14 residues. CDR3 DNA sequence: TGCAGTGCTAGACCACGGGAGACCCTCCCAAGGGCTTTCTTT. This codes for CSARPRETLPRAFF.

Many counts were recorded for this clonotype. The chain employs TRBV7-9 and TRBJ1-1; no definite D call. Trimming shortened V by 3 bases and J by 1 base, and 6 bases separated the two germline ends. Germline loops: CDR1 SEHNR, CDR2 FQNEAQ (reference sequence). The CDR3 is made up of 13 amino acids. The CDR3 protein is CASSFGKNTEAFF. The CDR3 bases are TGTGCCAGCAGCTTCGGAAAGAACACTGAAGCTTTCTTT.

This clonotype has more than one count but fewer than ten. V is TRBV20-1 and J is TRBJ1-2, with 7 bases that match TRBD1. V dropped 3 bases and J dropped 8; count of bases not matched to a gene: 6. CDR3 size: 12 residues. Germline CDR1 and CDR2: DFQATT and SNEGSKA (reference sequence). CDR3 sequence: CSARSTGEGYTF. Here the CDR3 DNA reads TGCAGTGCTAGGAGTACAGGGGAAGGCTACACCTTC.